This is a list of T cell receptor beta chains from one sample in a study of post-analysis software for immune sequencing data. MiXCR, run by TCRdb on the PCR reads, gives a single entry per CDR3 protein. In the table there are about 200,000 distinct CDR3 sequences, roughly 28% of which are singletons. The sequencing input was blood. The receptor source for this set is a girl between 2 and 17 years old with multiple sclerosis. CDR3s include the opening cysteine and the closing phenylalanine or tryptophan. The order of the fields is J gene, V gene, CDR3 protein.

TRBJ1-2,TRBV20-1,CSASPGQRYSTF
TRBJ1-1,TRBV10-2,CATGAGVNTEAFF
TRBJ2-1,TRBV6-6,CASSYGGVEYNGQFF
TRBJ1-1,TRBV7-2,CASSRGQTEAFF
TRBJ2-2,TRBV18,CASSPPRPGGNTGELFF
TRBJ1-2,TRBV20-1,CSARITSYGYTF
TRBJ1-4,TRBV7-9,CASSTMTGGSEKLFF
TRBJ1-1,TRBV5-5,CASSLLGGVNTEAFF
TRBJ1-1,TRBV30,CAFIKGGEDAEAFF
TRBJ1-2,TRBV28,CASRYPGGGYGYTF
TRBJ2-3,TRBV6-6,CASRNPRGAGVSDTQYF
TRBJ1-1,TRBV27,CASRARGTEAFF
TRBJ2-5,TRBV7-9,CASSRHPRTSGAEQETQYF
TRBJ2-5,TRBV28,CASSGTRWETQYF
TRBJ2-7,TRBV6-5,CASSRRDRVYEQYF
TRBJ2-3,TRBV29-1,CSVEGRAGGQNTQYF
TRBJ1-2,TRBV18,CASSPRVSSGYTF
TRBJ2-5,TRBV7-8,CASSLAGAGVIQETQYF
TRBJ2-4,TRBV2,CASRAGTQAKNIQYF
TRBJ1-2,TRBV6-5,CASRKGQGGGYTF
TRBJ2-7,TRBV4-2,CASSQEGQSRHEQYF
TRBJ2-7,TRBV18,CASSPLGGHYEQYF
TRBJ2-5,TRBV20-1,CSATLTSGGATQYF